Following are 7 T cell receptor beta chains from one sample sequenced in a study of OX40 agonist ivuxolimab in advanced cancers. Method: immunoSEQ multiplex PCR; TCRdb's copy keeps in-frame clones and lacks some. The data hold approximately 80,000 clones, with 80% to 95% observed a single time. The specimen comprised CD4+ or CD8+ T cells sorted from blood, sampled in a trial of the OX40 agonist ivuxolimab. These receptors were taken from an adult with an advanced solid tumor such as melanoma, head and neck, liver or kidney cancer.

The chain has TRBV7-3 and TRBJ2-6; unclear D gene. The CDR3 is 15 amino acids. Trimming cost V 5 bases and J 1 base, with 9 bases left between them. Germline V gives CDR1 SGHTA, CDR2 FQGTGA. CDR3: CASSPGRSGANVLTF. CDR3 bases: TGTGCCAGCAGCCCCGGCCGTTCTGGGGCCAACGTCCTGACTTTC.

V usage is TRBV15 and J usage is TRBJ2-7; the D is unclear. The V and J ends lost 4 bases and 0 bases respectively, with 7 bases between them. Per germline, CDR1 LNHNV and CDR2 YYDKDF (reference sequence). The CDR3 is 13 residues long. CDR3 in DNA: TGTGCCACCAGCACGGGTAACTCCTACGAGCAGTACTTC. The encoded protein is CATSTGNSYEQYF.

About this clone itself: Germline is not matched at one junction end, which may reflect a read error. The chain links TRBV7-9 to TRBJ2-4; D is ambiguous. This CDR3 has 11 residues. Looked up from germline, CDR1 is SEHNR and CDR2 is FQNEAQ (reference sequence). As DNA, the CDR3 is TGTACCAGCAGCCCCTCGGTGACCCCGTACTTC. This sequence encodes CTSSPSVTPYF.

This chain links TRBV28 with TRBJ2-7; a weak D match, TRBD2 (5 bases). The CDR3 runs 17 residues. Germline CDR1 is MDHEN and CDR2 is SYDVKM. V dropped 3 bases and J dropped 4 bases, with 22 bases sitting between them. The CDR3 sequence: CASSLSGWAETKYEQYF. CDR3 nucleotides: TGTGCCAGCAGTTTGTCGGGATGGGCTGAGACGAAGTACGAGCAGTACTTC. Based on the CDR3 plus reference TRBV28 and TRBJ2-7, the full variable domain is DVKVTQSSRYLVKRTGEKVFLECVQDMDHENMFWYRQDPGLGLRLIYFSYDVKMKEKGDIPEGYSVSREKKERFSLILESASTNQTSMYLCASSLSGWAETKYEQYFGPGTRLTVT.

V usage is TRBV5-1 and J usage is TRBJ1-1, with 10 bases that match TRBD1. Germline CDR1 SGHRS, CDR2 YFSETQ. V shed 4 bases and J 5 bases; nucleotides not matched to a gene: 11. This CDR3 has 16 residues. CDR3 bases: TGCGCCAGCAGCGTATCGACAGGGGGCATAGAGACTGAAGCTTTCTTT. Translating gives CASSVSTGGIETEAFF.

J is TRBJ1-5 and V is TRBV6-5; D uncertain. Trimming cost V 10 bases and J 0 bases, with 10 bases left between them. The CDR3 is 13 residues long. In germline, CDR1 is MNHEY, CDR2 SVGAGI. CDR3 in amino acids: CATQRGSNQPQHF. The CDR3 DNA reads TGTGCCACCCAACGAGGTAGCAATCAGCCCCAGCATTTT.

This sequence joins TRBV5-1 and TRBJ2-7; a possible D gene is TRBD1 (6 bases). V lost 3 bases and J 2 bases, leaving 12 bases between the germline ends. CDR1 and CDR2 from the germline V gene are SGHRS and YFSETQ. The CDR3 loop spans 14 amino acids. CDR3 DNA sequence: TGCGCCAGCAGCTACCAGGGGAATCCCTACGAGCAGTACTTC. Translated, it gives CASSYQGNPYEQYF.